This TCR beta chain is from a study of beta chain features in type 1 diabetes. The study, taken as a whole, reports: It was among patients, rather than healthy donors, that naive, central memory and Treg TCRB repertoires appeared more similar. TCRB CDR3s were moderately but significantly shorter in Type 1 diabetes patients in all four CD4+ subsets.

Regarding this clone: The antigen remains unidentified.

The whole isolated RNA underwent reverse transcription, so sequencing captured expressed TCRB transcripts. Profiled with immunoSEQ multiplex PCR; TCRdb holds only in-frame clones, not every one. The sample lists some 230,000 clones; over 7.5% were seen once. Trimming cost V 3 bases and J 1 base, with 12 bases left between them. This CDR3 contains 16 residues. The germline CDR1 and CDR2 sequences are KGHSH and LQKENI. Using CD45RO/CCR7/CD25/CD127/CD95/CD27, CD4+ naive, central memory, regulatory and stem cell-like memory cells were sorted. This clonotype originated in a young woman in good health. What was sequenced was naive CD4+ T cells from blood. V usage is TRBV18 and J usage is TRBJ2-2; a weak D match, TRBD1 (6 bases). CDR3 DNA: TGTGCCAGCTCACCCTTCACACAGGGGAACACCGGGGAGCTGTTTTTT. Translated: CASSPFTQGNTGELFF.